What follows is one T cell receptor beta chain and its context. The antigen is undetermined. Both 60 Vbeta primers and 13 Jbeta primers went into the PCR. TCRdb's copy holds only in-frame clones and misses some; the assay was immunoSEQ multiplex PCR. This sample's table has 45,000 or so clones. Germline assignment: CDR1 SEHNR and CDR2 FQNEAQ (reference sequence). The CDR3 length is 16 residues. The V gene lost 4 bases and the J gene lost 4 bases, with 19 bases spanning the gap. These data belong to a study of cytomegalovirus exposure and HLA in healthy donors. Study results and caveats: As immune exposure information, only CMV serostatus was available. Specificity for CMV antigens was confirmed in vitro for a few of the CMV-associated chains.

The V and J genes are TRBV7-9 and TRBJ1-2; D perhaps matches TRBD1 (5 bases). The sequencing sample was made of PBMCs. The source is a male donor in good health and CMV-seronegative. The CDR3 sequence: CASSSRPVGGSYGYTF. CDR3 DNA sequence: TGTGCCAGCAGCTCACGACCCGTGGGGGGTAGCTATGGCTACACCTTC. The entire variable domain, with the rest obtained from reference TRBV7-9 and TRBJ1-2, is as follows: DTGVSQNPRHKITKRGQNVTFRCDPISEHNRLYWYRQTLGQGPEFLTYFQNEAQLEKSRLLSDRFSAERPKGSFSTLEIQRTEQGDSAMYLCASSSRPVGGSYGYTFGSGTRLTVV.